Presented here are 13 T cell receptor beta chains from one specimen sequenced in a study of glioma-infiltrating T cells. Amplification of TCR alpha and beta CDR3 regions from RNA used iRepertoire nested multiplex PCR. A single record per CDR3 protein comes from TCRdb applying MiXCR to the multiplex PCR reads. Altogether 150,000 to 200,000 distinct CDR3 sequences are present, about 40% being singletons, with the ten largest covering roughly 5.4%. Sequencing input: glioma tissue, nonneoplastic brain tissue, or PBMCs (not recorded which). All receptors derive from a human donor with low-grade glioma or glioblastoma, undergoing nonglioma brain surgery, or in good health (not recorded which).

Comments on this clonotype: With a much larger clone just one base away, this may be a read error. This sequence joins TRBV4-1 and TRBJ2-3, with TRBD1 identical over 7 bases. With V trimmed by 8 bases and J by 8 bases, 16 bases remained unmatched. The length of the CDR3 is 15 residues. Germline values: CDR1 MGHRA, CDR2 YSYEKL. CDR3 nucleotide sequence: TGCGCCAGCGGTCCCTTTCCCAGGGGGATGGGTACGCAGTATTTT. Translation: CASGPFPRGMGTQYF.

This clonotype was observed at least ten times. The rearrangement joins TRBV4-1 to TRBJ1-5, with D perhaps matching TRBD1 (6 bases). CDR3 length: 13 amino acids. V lost 0 bases and J 10 bases, leaving 10 bases between the germline ends. Germline V lookup: CDR1 MGHRA, CDR2 YSYEKL. The CDR3 coding sequence is TGCGCCAGCAGCCAAGACCAGGGACATCCCCAGCATTTT. Its translation is CASSQDQGHPQHF.

The chain recombines TRBV11-1 with TRBJ2-5, with D unresolved. The CDR3 length is 13 residues. V lost 3 bases and J lost 4, with 9 bases in between. Germline V gives CDR1 SGHAT, CDR2 FQDESV (reference sequence). The CDR3 here is CASSLGIRETQYF. The DNA of the CDR3 is TGTGCCAGCAGCTTGGGAATTCGAGAGACCCAGTACTTC.

A remark on this clonotype: This could be a read error, since a much larger clone is one nucleotide away. This chain links TRBV20-1 with TRBJ1-1; possible D gene TRBD1, 6 bases. The CDR3 covers 15 residues. Germline values: CDR1 DFQATT, CDR2 SNEGSKA (reference sequence). As DNA, the CDR3 is TGCAGTGCTAGAGATTATAGGACAGCGAACACTGAAGCTCTCTTT. Its protein is CSARDYRTANTEALF.

This clonotype has only a few counts. The chain employs TRBV29-1 and TRBJ2-3; TRBD2 matches 7 bases. Per germline, CDR1 SQVTM and CDR2 ANQGSEA. CDR3 length: 14 residues. The V and J ends lost 2 bases and 5 bases, in that order; junction bases with no gene match: 7. In nucleotides, the CDR3 is TGCAGCGTTGAACCGGGCGGGAGAGGAGATACGCAGTATTTT. As protein: CSVEPGGRGDTQYF.

This clonotype came up a few times. Possible read error: a much larger clone is one base away. The V gene is TRBV27, the J gene TRBJ1-2, with 8 bases identical to TRBD1. Germline CDR1 reads MNHEY; CDR2 reads SMNVEV (reference sequence). The CDR3 extends over 16 amino acids. Written as DNA, the CDR3 is TGTGTCAGCAGTTCCTTGGGGACAGGAAATAACTATGGCTACACCTTC. It yields the protein CVSSSLGTGNNYGYTF.

Note on this clonotype: A much larger clone lies one base from this, so it may be a read error. The V and J genes are TRBV28 and TRBJ2-1; 13 positions agree with TRBD2. CDR3 length: 17 residues. The germline CDR1 and CDR2 sequences are MDHEN and SYDVKM. The CDR3: CASSLSSGTSGIDERFF. CDR3 DNA sequence: TGTGCCAGCAGTTTATCTTCCGGGACTAGCGGGATAGATGAGCGGTTCTTC. Looking up the rest from reference TRBV28 and TRBJ2-1 gives the full variable domain: DVKVTQSSRYLVKRTGEKVFLECVQDMDHENMFWYRQDPGLGLRLIYFSYDVKMKEKGDIPEGYSVSREKKERFSLILESASTNQTSMYLCASSLSSGTSGIDERFFGPGTRLTVL.

This clonotype has only a few counts. The rearrangement joins TRBV4-1 to TRBJ2-4, with D unresolved. CDR1 is MGHRA and CDR2 is YSYEKL in the germline V gene. The germline V and J ends were trimmed by 3 bases and 0 bases, with 9 bases remaining between them. The CDR3 is 15 amino acids. The CDR3 spells CASSQTLLAKNIQYF. The CDR3 bases are TGCGCCAGCAGCCAGACTCTACTAGCCAAAAACATTCAGTACTTC.

Only a few counts were recorded for this clonotype. For the CDR3, the DNA is TGTGCCAGCAGACCTTATACGGGGGGGACCGGGGAGCTGTTTTTT. The encoded protein is CASRPYTGGTGELFF. J is TRBJ2-2 and V is TRBV28; 8 positions match TRBD2. This CDR3 region has 15 residues. V lost 6 bases to trimming and J lost 5 bases; unmatched junction nucleotides: 8. CDR1 and CDR2 from the germline V gene are MDHEN and SYDVKM.

Regarding this clonotype: A much larger clone lies a single base off, so this may be a read error. This chain joins TRBV10-3 and TRBJ1-5; D unclear. V lost 2 bases and J lost 8, with 16 bases in between. CDR1 is ENHRY, CDR2 SYGVKD, per germline. The CDR3 is made up of 15 amino acids. CDR3 sequence: CAISEKEGQMEPQHF. CDR3 nucleotide sequence: TGTGCCATCAGTGAGAAGGAAGGGCAGATGGAGCCCCAGCATTTT.

In its sample, this clonotype was seen many times. This chain connects TRBV15 to TRBJ2-1; no clear D. CDR3 length: 14 amino acids. Germline CDR1 is LNHNV and CDR2 is YYDKDF (reference sequence). Trimming left V 7 bases short and J 5 bases short, with 15 bases between. The CDR3 DNA reads TGTGCCACCACCCAACCAACCAGAAACAATGAGCAGTTCTTC. Translating it yields CATTQPTRNNEQFF.

Of note for this clonotype: A much larger clone is a single base away; this may be a read error. The CDR3 is CACRENTGELFF. CDR3 bases: TGTGCCTGCAGAGAGAACACCGGGGAGCTGTTTTTT. The chain has TRBV28 and TRBJ2-2; D is uncertain. The CDR3 has 12 amino acids. Germline CDR1 MDHEN, CDR2 SYDVKM.

The chain links TRBV3-1 to TRBJ2-1; a weak D match, TRBD1 (6 bases). Germline V gene sequence: CDR1 LGHDT, CDR2 YNNKEL (reference sequence). This CDR3 spans 14 amino acids. V was shortened by 1 base and J by 9 bases, with 13 bases between the two germline ends. As DNA, the CDR3 is TGTGCCAGCAGCCAAGGGCAGGCCAGGGGTGAGCAGTTCTTC. It yields the protein CASSQGQARGEQFF.